This section outlines one TCR beta chain sequence together with its context. CDR3 length: 12 amino acids. V shed 7 bases, J shed 4 bases, and the junction held 4 bases outside the gene matches. The germline gives CDR1 GTSNPN, CDR2 SVGIG (reference sequence). This specimen belongs to a study of blood T cell repertoires in COVID-19. Turning to the study itself: The United States, Italy and Spain supplied acute and convalescent COVID-19 samples. T cells, B-cell-depleted T cells, or PBMCs supplied cDNA or gDNA.

Clones were read by immunoSEQ multiplex PCR, and TCRdb kept only the in-frame ones, dropping some. The profile shows 90,000 to 100,000 clones, approximately 84% of them singletons. The rearrangement uses TRBV30 and TRBJ2-7; the match to TRBD1 covers 10 bases. This sequence was found in a woman in her fifties or sixties with acute or convalescent COVID-19. Source material: peripheral blood. This CDR3 reads CAYGTGAYEQYF. In DNA form, the CDR3 reads TGTGCCTACGGGACAGGGGCGTACGAGCAGTACTTC.